One sample yielded the 10 T cell receptor beta chains listed below, sequenced in a study of OX40 agonist ivuxolimab in advanced cancers. Sequencing was performed with immunoSEQ multiplex PCR; in TCRdb, only in-frame clones are kept and a portion is missing. Altogether tens of thousands of clones are present, about 90% being singletons, with the ten largest covering around 2.7%. This specimen consisted of CD4+ or CD8+ T cells sorted from blood, obtained in a trial of the OX40 agonist ivuxolimab. The receptors shown here come from an adult with an advanced solid tumor such as melanoma, head and neck, liver or kidney cancer.

This clone is categorized as medium-sized (0.01 to 0.1%). As DNA, the CDR3 is TGCAGCGTTCCTGGACAGGTTGAGAACTATGGCTACACCTTC. This codes for CSVPGQVENYGYTF. The chain joins TRBV29-1 to TRBJ1-2; 7 positions agree with TRBD1. Germline CDR1 and CDR2: SQVTM and ANQGSEA. There are 14 residues in the CDR3. V trimming: 5 bases; J trimming: 2 bases; junction bases outside the gene matches: 8.

This chain joins TRBV28 and TRBJ2-7; TRBD2 is a possible D gene (5 bases). There are 14 residues in the CDR3. Deletions cut 3 bases from V and 4 bases from J, with 13 bases between. CDR1 is MDHEN and CDR2 is SYDVKM in the germline V gene. This CDR3 reads CASSFPGLSYEQYF. As DNA, the CDR3 is TGTGCCAGCAGTTTTCCGGGGTTAAGTTACGAGCAGTACTTC.

The chain uses TRBV19 and TRBJ2-7, with 7 bases lining up with TRBD1. Germline CDR1 LNHDA, CDR2 SQIVND (reference sequence). This CDR3 has 15 residues. The J segment lost 3 bases and the V segment lost 4 bases, leaving 9 bases of the junction unmatched. This CDR3 reads CASSTPGTAVYEQYF. CDR3 in DNA: TGTGCCAGTAGTACCCCCGGGACAGCCGTCTACGAGCAGTACTTC.

V gene TRBV5-1 combines with J gene TRBJ2-1; 8 bases map to TRBD2. The CDR3 contains 15 residues. CDR1 and CDR2 (germline): SGHRS, YFSETQ. With V trimmed by 0 bases and J by 10 bases, 9 bases remained unmatched. The CDR3, as DNA: TGCGCCAGCAGCTTGGATTGGCGGGGGGCGGCGGAGCAGTTCTTC. As protein: CASSLDWRGAAEQFF.

This clone qualifies as medium-sized (0.01 to 0.1%). The chain joins TRBV4-1 to TRBJ1-2, with D perhaps matching TRBD1 (5 bases). The CDR3 is 17 amino acids. V was cut by 4 bases and J by 6 bases, with 24 bases left in between. CDR1 and CDR2 from the germline V gene are MGHRA and YSYEKL. CDR3 sequence (DNA): TGCGCCAGCAGCCGTGAACCGGGACGGATGCCGGGAGATGGCTACACCTTC. As protein: CASSREPGRMPGDGYTF.

The chain recombines TRBV27 with TRBJ2-7; tentative D call: TRBD1 (6 bases). Trimming removed 6 bases at V and 4 bases at J, with 13 bases between. The germline gives CDR1 MNHEY, CDR2 SMNVEV (reference sequence). The CDR3 extends over 13 amino acids. CDR3 protein: CASRSLQGYEQYF. As DNA, the CDR3 is TGTGCCAGCAGATCGTTACAGGGTTACGAGCAGTACTTC.

This clone was counted between two and nine times. CDR3 sequence: CASSAKADYGYTF. CDR3 DNA sequence: TGTGCCAGCAGCGCGAAGGCTGACTATGGCTACACCTTC. The gene calls are TRBV9 and TRBJ1-2; D remains ambiguous. V dropped 3 bases and J dropped 3 bases, with 9 bases sitting between them. This CDR3 spans 13 amino acids. The germline V gene has CDR1 SGDLS and CDR2 YYNGEE. Together with reference TRBV9 and TRBJ1-2, the CDR3 gives the full variable domain: DSGVTQTPKHLITATGQRVTLRCSPRSGDLSVYWYQQSLDQGLQFLIQYYNGEERAKGNILERFSAQQFPDLHSELNLSSLELGDSALYFCASSAKADYGYTFGSGTRLTVV.

The rearrangement uses TRBV21-1 and TRBJ2-1; the listed D gene, TRBD2, was not tested against the DNA. TRBV21-1 is a pseudogene. CDR3 length equals 18 residues. CDR3: CASSNSTSWGGRPNEQFF. The CDR3 region has the DNA TGTGCCAGCAGCAACTCGACTAGCTGGGGGGGCCGTCCTAATGAGCAGTTCTTC.

The chain links TRBV4-1 to TRBJ2-7; 10 positions match TRBD1. Germline CDR1 is MGHRA and CDR2 is YSYEKL. J lost 3 bases, V lost 1 base, and 6 bases had no gene match. The CDR3 is 16 amino acids. The CDR3 reads CASSQGPTGGFYEQYF. The CDR3 region has the DNA TGCGCCAGCAGCCAAGGTCCGACAGGGGGCTTCTACGAGCAGTACTTC.

A word on this clone: Without the conserved terminal phenylalanine or tryptophan, this CDR3 likely stems from a read error. No DNA is shown, since the ends of the CDR3 on it are uncertain; the CDR3 is the one TCRdb lists. The CDR3 sequence is CSATAFPPL. The chain recombines TRBV20-1 with TRBJ1-1. The CDR3 contains 9 residues when both ends are counted. From germline, CDR1 is DFQATT and CDR2 SNEGSKA (reference sequence).